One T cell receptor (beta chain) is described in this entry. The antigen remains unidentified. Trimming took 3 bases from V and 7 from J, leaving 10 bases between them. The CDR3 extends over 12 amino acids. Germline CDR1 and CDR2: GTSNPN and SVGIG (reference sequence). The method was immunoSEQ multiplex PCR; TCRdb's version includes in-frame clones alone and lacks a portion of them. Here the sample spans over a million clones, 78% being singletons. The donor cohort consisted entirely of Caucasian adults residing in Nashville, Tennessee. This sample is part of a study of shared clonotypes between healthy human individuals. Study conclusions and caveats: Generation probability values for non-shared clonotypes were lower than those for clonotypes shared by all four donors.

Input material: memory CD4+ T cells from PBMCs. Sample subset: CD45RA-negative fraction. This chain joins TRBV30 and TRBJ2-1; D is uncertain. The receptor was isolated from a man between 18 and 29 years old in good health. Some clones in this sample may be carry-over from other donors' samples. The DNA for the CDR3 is TGTGCCTGGAGCTCCCTCTCGAATGAGCAGTTCTTC. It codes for CAWSSLSNEQFF.